This paragraph covers one T cell receptor beta chain sequence. Its antigen remains unknown. This sample is part of a study of T-cell memory formation after mild COVID-19. Broader study findings: Memory cells collected pre-infection included some clones that later responded, suggesting cross-reactive memory joined.

The V and J ends lost 2 bases and 5 bases respectively, with 14 bases between them. Germline CDR1 reads SGHTA; CDR2 reads FQGNSA. The CDR3 is 15 residues long. cDNA libraries for TCR alpha and TCR beta, carrying sample barcodes and UMIs, came from 5'RACE with constant-segment primers. TCRdb passed the 5' RACE reads through MiXCR, listing each CDR3 protein once. The sample shows fewer than 350,000 distinct CDR3 sequences, roughly 8.2% of them seen only once. The sequencing sample was made of PBMCs or a T cell subset sorted from them (not recorded which). J is TRBJ2-3 and V is TRBV7-2; tentatively, D is TRBD2 (6 bases). This clonotype was obtained from a man aged 18 to 29 who had mild COVID-19 (a few samples of this study predate the infection). Cell type and time point are not known. The CDR3 spells CASSLYPGELDTQYF. CDR3 coding DNA: TGTGCCAGCAGCTTATATCCGGGGGAGTTAGATACGCAGTATTTT. Together with reference TRBV7-2 and TRBJ2-3, the CDR3 gives the full variable domain: GAGVSQSPSNKVTEKGKDVELRCDPISGHTALYWYRQSLGQGLEFLIYFQGNSAPDKSGLPSDRFSAERTGGSVSTLTIQRTQQEDSAVYLCASSLYPGELDTQYFGPGTRLTVL.